The rows below give T cell receptor beta chains drawn from one sample of a study of T cell responses to AZD1222 COVID-19 vaccine. This table comes from immunoSEQ multiplex PCR, and its TCRdb copy is limited to in-frame clones, with some not included. The repertoire has 75,000 to 95,000 clones, about 88% of them found once; the top ten carry less than 20%. Specimen: peripheral blood, collected on day 0 of AZD1222 vaccination. These receptors came from an adult in good health. Each CDR3 is given with its conserved first and last residue.

v_gene: TRBV19
CDR3aa: CASISRTGSNQPQHF

v_gene: TRBV2
CDR3aa: CASSDRGNSNQPQHF

v_gene: TRBV5-8
CDR3aa: CASSLTSGRAESDTQYF

v_gene: TRBV19
CDR3aa: CASSFTVWGRQPQHF

v_gene: TRBV2
CDR3aa: CASRPGTGGRTQYF

v_gene: TRBV7-9
CDR3aa: CASSLRAEGEAFF

v_gene: TRBV15
CDR3aa: CATSAGVADTQYF

v_gene: TRBV7-2
CDR3aa: CASSSRTSGAFGEQYF

v_gene: TRBV5-1
CDR3aa: CASSLQETQYF

v_gene: TRBV27
CDR3aa: CASSWRGVGTGLLRDSPLHF

v_gene: TRBV28
CDR3aa: CASSSPQGSTEAFF

v_gene: TRBV18
CDR3aa: CASSPRDRGSNTGELFF

v_gene: TRBV6-5
CDR3aa: CASQKGAHTDTQYF

v_gene: TRBV6-4
CDR3aa: CASRERYNSPLHF

v_gene: TRBV18
CDR3aa: CASSPYREGSGANVLTF

v_gene: TRBV4-1
CDR3aa: CASSQMTGERTDTQYF

v_gene: TRBV7-2
CDR3aa: CASTPGLGDTQYF

v_gene: TRBV5-1
CDR3aa: CASSSGTSGTDQYF

v_gene: TRBV10-3
CDR3aa: CAVRLSSYNSPLHF

v_gene: TRBV3-1/TRBV3-2
CDR3aa: CASSQLLLGQGSLSYTF

v_gene: TRBV27
CDR3aa: CASSLGGGGTEAFF

v_gene: TRBV6-6
CDR3aa: CASSSQSNEKLFF

v_gene: TRBV7-9
CDR3aa: CASSLRGRTPYEQYF

v_gene: TRBV28
CDR3aa: CASSRGGLGSYEQYF

v_gene: TRBV10-3
CDR3aa: CAISESLEAKNIQYF

v_gene: TRBV19
CDR3aa: CASSPQLSGNTIYF

v_gene: TRBV2
CDR3aa: CASSGGLANEKLFF

v_gene: TRBV19
CDR3aa: CASSIQGEGGYTF

v_gene: TRBV6-5
CDR3aa: CASSYSGAPGEKLFF

v_gene: TRBV6-5
CDR3aa: CASRSGGYGYTF

v_gene: TRBV7-2
CDR3aa: CASSRPEPDTQYF

v_gene: TRBV11-2
CDR3aa: CASSFWGRGQYF

v_gene: TRBV7-9
CDR3aa: CASSWDRGFASNQPQHF

v_gene: TRBV3-1/TRBV3-2
CDR3aa: CASSQESDGYTF

v_gene: TRBV4-2
CDR3aa: CASSQVPGQGQETQYF

v_gene: TRBV7-9
CDR3aa: CASSHRTGGDNPGGYTF

v_gene: TRBV6-2/TRBV6-3
CDR3aa: CASSYPRGGRNYGYTF

v_gene: TRBV7-9
CDR3aa: CASSPRVKLLTTYEQYF

v_gene: TRBV3-1/TRBV3-2
CDR3aa: CASSSGPLATF

v_gene: TRBV19
CDR3aa: CASWGGQGSGQPQHF

v_gene: TRBV7-2
CDR3aa: CASSPGQGPYEQYF

v_gene: TRBV18
CDR3aa: CASSPQGGLAIFTDTQYF

v_gene: TRBV6-5
CDR3aa: CASSISGTPSYEQYF

v_gene: TRBV4-3
CDR3aa: CASSQVAGSDTQYF

v_gene: TRBV19
CDR3aa: CASSGPGTLRLNQPQHF

v_gene: TRBV10-1
CDR3aa: CASSHRVVLYSNQPQHF

v_gene: TRBV15
CDR3aa: CATSRGRAASTDTQYF

v_gene: TRBV2
CDR3aa: CASSPGAEGVDEQFF

v_gene: TRBV28
CDR3aa: CASSLGGGLAPEQYF

v_gene: TRBV7-9
CDR3aa: CASTQKVAGATGELFF

v_gene: TRBV6-6
CDR3aa: CASRNTLGSLNTEAFF

v_gene: TRBV6-1
CDR3aa: CASSDGQETQYF

v_gene: TRBV7-8
CDR3aa: CASSPGQGNQPQHF

v_gene: TRBV7-9
CDR3aa: CASSFGAISRGYTF